This TCR beta chain was sequenced in a study of T cells in Graves' hyperthyroidism and ophthalmopathy. Regions amplified from RNA transcripts were the TCR beta CDR3 regions. During a first-round RT-PCR of the TCR CDR3, the HTBI primer set was used. TCRdb independently ran MiXCR on the multiplex PCR reads; one entry per CDR3 protein. Of hundreds of thousands of distinct CDR3 sequences in the sample, roughly 21% were seen once. The CDR3 extends over 15 amino acids. CDR1 and CDR2 from the germline V gene are MNHNS and SASEGT. Unmatched junction bases numbered 2, after V lost 4 bases and J lost 3 bases. The chain links TRBV6-1 to TRBJ1-5; TRBD1 matches 11 bases. This clonotype originated in a man between 35 and 55 years old with Graves' ophthalmopathy. Specimen: blood. This CDR3 reads CASSADRGLNQPQHF. As DNA, the CDR3 is TGTGCCAGCAGTGCGGACAGGGGGCTCAATCAGCCCCAGCATTTT.